Below, one T cell receptor (beta chain) is given with its context. This sample is part of a study of T cell changes during pregnancy in multiple sclerosis. V shed 5 bases, J shed 0 bases, and the junction held 13 bases outside the gene matches. From germline, CDR1 is MNHEY and CDR2 SMNVEV (reference sequence). CDR3 length equals 19 residues. The protocol was immunoSEQ multiplex PCR, while the TCRdb copy is restricted to in-frame clones and leaves out a portion. The table lists approximately 30,000 clones, approximately 90% of them singletons, with roughly 9.7% in the top ten. The chain uses TRBV27 and TRBJ1-5; 10 bases map to TRBD1. This sequence was found in a female donor with multiple sclerosis, enrolled in a pregnancy study. The specimen was CD8+ T cells from peripheral blood mononuclear cells, collected in the first trimester of pregnancy. The CDR3 reads CASSLTGTGDFYSNQPQHF. The CDR3 DNA reads as TGTGCCAGCAGTCTAACCGGGACAGGGGACTTCTATAGCAATCAGCCCCAGCATTTT.